This TCR beta chain was identified during a study of regulatory T cells in long-lasting Graves disease. HTBI primers from iRepertoire and Arm-PCR of CDR3 regions yielded the TCR beta libraries. TCRdb redid the calling of the multiplex PCR reads with MiXCR, one entry per CDR3 protein. The profile shows 450,000 or so distinct CDR3 sequences, less than 25% of them singletons. Whole-study findings and limits: Lower TCR diversity was seen in persistent Graves' patients than in newly diagnosed ones. Among the persistent patients, 2,500 to 3,000 public clonotypes were shared, more than the approximately 970 shared among new patients.

In this sample, this clonotype turned up many times. Antigen unknown. This CDR3 is built from 15 residues. From germline, CDR1 is SEHNR and CDR2 FQNEAQ (reference sequence). The V gene lost 3 bases and the J gene lost 5 bases, with 14 bases spanning the gap. Time point specified: persistent/refractory GD, antithyroid drugs over 5 years with positive TRAb. From RNA extracted from PBMCs, the TCR library was made. A peripheral blood sample, roughly 9.8 milliliters in volume, was drawn into EDTA tubes. The chain recombines TRBV7-9 with TRBJ1-5; TRBD1 might be the D (5 bases). The source is a female donor with Graves disease. Sequencing used peripheral blood mononuclear cells (PBMCs), obtained when the disease was refractory, from a patient treated with antithyroid drugs. Here the CDR3 reads CASSLIGEGDQPQHF. The CDR3 bases are TGTGCCAGCAGCTTGATAGGGGAGGGAGATCAGCCCCAGCATTTT.